These 24 T cell receptor beta chains were sequenced from one sample in a study of OX40 agonist ivuxolimab in advanced cancers. Produced via immunoSEQ multiplex PCR; TCRdb's table is partial and in-frame only. The repertoire consists of more than 70,000 clones, with more than 75% occurring once and the leading ten covering 4.5% to 6%. The input for sequencing was CD4+ or CD8+ T cells sorted from blood, taken in a trial of the OX40 agonist ivuxolimab. These receptors were collected from an adult with an advanced solid tumor such as melanoma, head and neck, liver or kidney cancer.

J is TRBJ2-7 and V is TRBV5-4; weak D call: TRBD1 (6 bases). Germline loops: CDR1 SGHNT, CDR2 YYREEE (reference sequence). V was pared by 9 bases and J by 0 bases, with 10 bases between. This CDR3 is 12 amino acids long. The CDR3 loop reads CATWDNSYEQYF. The CDR3 DNA reads as TGTGCCACTTGGGACAACTCCTACGAGCAGTACTTC.

V usage is TRBV5-1 and J usage is TRBJ2-7; either TRBD1 or TRBD2 may fit D (5 bases each). The length of the CDR3 is 12 residues. Trimming removed 4 bases at V and 6 bases at J, with 11 bases between. Germline assignment: CDR1 SGHRS and CDR2 YFSETQ. The CDR3 DNA follows: TGCGCCAGCAGCCCAACGAGGGGCGAGCAGTACTTC. Amino acids: CASSPTRGEQYF.

The chain is built from TRBV13 and TRBJ1-5; the match to TRBD1 covers 9 bases. V shed 4 bases, J shed 11 bases, and the junction held 9 bases outside the gene matches. There are 14 residues in the CDR3. Germline assignment: CDR1 PRHDT and CDR2 FYEKMQ (reference sequence). CDR3 sequence reads: CASSSSRTGASQHF. The CDR3 DNA reads TGTGCCAGCAGCTCGTCCAGGACAGGGGCTTCCCAGCATTTT.

This chain links TRBV28 with TRBJ1-1, with D possibly matching TRBD1 (6 bases). CDR1 and CDR2 from the germline V gene are MDHEN and SYDVKM. V lost 4 bases and J 1 base, leaving 13 bases between the germline ends. The CDR3 sequence is 15 residues long. The CDR3 loop reads CASSSLGHQNTEAFF. The DNA for the CDR3 is TGTGCCAGCAGTTCCCTGGGACATCAGAACACTGAAGCTTTCTTT.

The rearrangement links TRBV28 to TRBJ2-3; TRBD1 matches at 7 bases. V was pared by 4 bases and J by 9 bases, with 19 bases of the junction left unmatched. This CDR3 region has 17 residues. CDR1 is MDHEN and CDR2 is SYDVKM in the germline V gene. CDR3 sequence: CASSSSGTVLPRGTQYF. DNA of the CDR3: TGTGCCAGCAGTTCTTCCGGGACGGTCCTTCCCAGGGGGACGCAGTATTTT.

The chain combines TRBV5-6 with TRBJ1-4; D is unclear. With 4 bases removed from V and 5 bases from J, the gap between germline ends came to 9 bases. Germline CDR1 and CDR2: SGHDT and YYEEEE. The CDR3 is 13 residues long. CDR3: CASSQLGNEKLFF. DNA for the CDR3: TGTGCCAGCAGCCAGTTGGGGAATGAAAAACTGTTTTTT.

This clone appeared a single time. The chain has TRBV6-4 and TRBJ2-1; 10 bases are a match to TRBD2. The germline V gene has CDR1 MRHNA and CDR2 SNTAGT. V shed 5 bases, J shed 2 bases, and the junction held 3 bases outside the gene matches. The CDR3 runs to 15 residues. CDR3 sequence reads: CASSILAGAYNEQFF. The CDR3 coding sequence is TGTGCCAGCAGTATCCTAGCGGGAGCCTACAATGAGCAGTTCTTC.

The CDR3 reads CASSQGRVDYGYTF. CDR3 bases: TGTGCCAGCAGCCAAGGCAGGGTGGACTATGGCTACACCTTC. The chain links TRBV4-2 to TRBJ1-2; TRBD1 is a possible D gene (5 bases). Germline V lookup: CDR1 LGHNA, CDR2 YNFKEQ. Trimming stripped 1 base from V and 3 bases from J, with 9 bases between. The CDR3 consists of 14 residues.

This rearrangement joins TRBV7-9 to TRBJ2-1; D might be TRBD1 (6 bases). The germline V and J ends were trimmed by 3 bases and 6 bases, with 12 bases remaining between them. CDR3 length: 14 residues. Looked up from germline, CDR1 is SEHNR and CDR2 is FQNEAQ (reference sequence). CDR3 residues: CASSFTYRANEQFF. The CDR3 nucleotides are TGTGCCAGCAGCTTTACATACAGGGCCAATGAGCAGTTCTTC.

For the CDR3, the DNA is TGTGCCATCACTCCGCAGGGGGCGGATGGCTACACCTTC. Translation gives CAITPQGADGYTF. The V gene is TRBV10-3, the J gene TRBJ1-2; 8 bases are a match to TRBD1. V lost 7 bases, J lost 6 bases, and 7 bases stayed unmatched. The length of the CDR3 is 13 residues. CDR1 and CDR2 (germline): ENHRY, SYGVKD.

The chain uses TRBV9 and TRBJ1-3; D might be TRBD1 (5 bases). Germline CDR1 reads SGDLS; CDR2 reads YYNGEE. The CDR3 runs to 15 residues. V dropped 0 bases and J dropped 4 bases, with 11 bases sitting between them. This CDR3 is CASSVGGTSGNTIYF. Written as DNA, the CDR3 is TGTGCCAGCAGCGTAGGGGGCACGTCCGGAAACACCATATATTTT.

This clone was found once. The chain has TRBV19 and TRBJ1-6; D is undetermined. The V gene's germline CDR1 is LNHDA and CDR2 SQIVND (reference sequence). The CDR3 consists of 14 residues. Deletions cut 1 base from V and 9 bases from J, with 10 bases between. CDR3 nucleotide sequence: TGTGCCAGTAGTATAGCCTCGGCCGGTTCACCCCTCCACTTT. Translating it yields CASSIASAGSPLHF.

This chain links TRBV18 with TRBJ2-2; 8 nucleotides match TRBD1. The germline V gene encodes CDR1 KGHSH and CDR2 LQKENI. The CDR3 has 13 amino acids. V lost 8 bases, J lost 7 bases, and 6 bases stayed unmatched. For the CDR3, the DNA is TGTGCCAGCCGCCAGGGGGCAGGCGGGGAGCTGTTTTTT. Its protein is CASRQGAGGELFF.

The chain's CDR3 is CASSSRRVRDTEAFF. CDR3 nucleotides: TGTGCCAGCAGCTCTAGGAGGGTTCGAGACACTGAAGCTTTCTTT. This chain links TRBV7-2 with TRBJ1-1, with unresolved D. Per the germline V gene, CDR1 is SGHTA and CDR2 is FQGNSA. V dropped 4 bases and J dropped 3 bases, with 15 bases sitting between them. CDR3 length: 15 amino acids.

The chain has TRBV28 and TRBJ2-7, with D maybe TRBD2 (7 bases). Between the trimmed V and J ends, which lost 10 bases and 5 bases, there was a span of 21 bases. The CDR3 runs to 14 residues. The germline CDR1 and CDR2 sequences are MDHEN and SYDVKM. CDR3 coding DNA: TGTGCCACCTTTGGGGGGGGGCGAGGAAACGAGCAGTACTTC. This encodes CATFGGGRGNEQYF.

The chain couples TRBV11-2 to TRBJ2-1, with TRBD2 as a possible D gene (5 bases). This CDR3 has 15 amino acids. Per the germline V gene, CDR1 is SGHAT and CDR2 is FQNNGV. Trimming left V 8 bases short and J 2 bases short, with 16 bases between. CDR3: CASGAGPGTYNEQFF. The CDR3 DNA follows: TGTGCCAGCGGCGCGGGCCCCGGCACCTACAATGAGCAGTTCTTC.

This clone was observed a handful of times. Distinct nucleotide sequences in the sample also encode this CDR3. V gene TRBV5-1 combines with J gene TRBJ2-5, with D possibly being TRBD1 or TRBD2 (5 bases each). Looked up from germline, CDR1 is SGHRS and CDR2 is YFSETQ. Trimming pared 3 bases from V and 2 bases from J, leaving 8 bases between. CDR3 size: 13 residues. CDR3 loop: CASSSGPQETQYF. For the CDR3, the DNA is TGCGCCAGCAGCTCGGGGCCTCAAGAGACCCAGTACTTC. Based on the CDR3 plus reference TRBV5-1 and TRBJ2-5, the full variable domain is KAGVTQTPRYLIKTRGQQVTLSCSPISGHRSVSWYQQTPGQGLQFLFEYFSETQRNKGNFPGRFSGRQFSNSRSEMNVSTLELGDSALYLCASSSGPQETQYFGPGTRLLVL.

The rearrangement uses TRBV9 and TRBJ2-6; 7 nucleotides line up with TRBD1. There are 17 residues in the CDR3. The J segment lost 2 bases and the V segment lost 0 bases, leaving 5 bases of the junction unmatched. Per the germline V gene, CDR1 is SGDLS and CDR2 is YYNGEE. CDR3 nucleotide sequence: TGTGCCAGCAGCGTAGGAGGGGGCCCCACTGGGGCCAACGTCCTGACTTTC. This translates into CASSVGGGPTGANVLTF. The whole variable domain, filled in from reference TRBV9 and TRBJ2-6, reads DSGVTQTPKHLITATGQRVTLRCSPRSGDLSVYWYQQSLDQGLQFLIQYYNGEERAKGNILERFSAQQFPDLHSELNLSSLELGDSALYFCASSVGGGPTGANVLTFGAGSRLTVL.

This chain connects TRBV10-2 to TRBJ1-1; D gene unclear. Germline CDR1 and CDR2: WSHSY and SAAADI. This CDR3 is built from 13 residues. V was trimmed by 2 bases and J by 5 bases, leaving 9 bases between them. CDR3 in amino acids: CASSELSETEAFF. Here the CDR3 DNA reads TGCGCCAGCAGTGAGCTGAGCGAAACTGAAGCTTTCTTT.

This chain connects TRBV15 to TRBJ1-6; 8 bases line up with TRBD1. CDR1 and CDR2 from the germline V gene are LNHNV and YYDKDF (reference sequence). This CDR3 is 13 amino acids long. V was pared by 3 bases and J by 8 bases, with 0 bases of the junction left unmatched. The CDR3 is CATSSRGHSPLHF. The CDR3 region has the DNA TGTGCCACCAGCAGCAGGGGGCATTCACCCCTCCACTTT.

This rearrangement joins TRBV4-1 to TRBJ1-3, with D maybe TRBD1 (5 bases). V lost 4 bases, J lost 8 bases, and 15 bases lay in between. Germline CDR1 is MGHRA and CDR2 is YSYEKL. The CDR3 spans 14 residues. In nucleotides, the CDR3 is TGCGCCAGCAGCCCTGGGCAGGGTTTAGACACCATATATTTT. The encoded protein is CASSPGQGLDTIYF.

The chain is built from TRBV19 and TRBJ1-2; D perhaps matches TRBD1 (5 bases). The germline CDR1 and CDR2 sequences are LNHDA and SQIVND (reference sequence). There are 13 residues in the CDR3. V was cut by 5 bases and J by 8 bases, with 15 bases left in between. The CDR3 DNA sequence: TGTGCCAGTAGTGAGACAGTGAGGAGGGGCTACACCTTC. It translates to CASSETVRRGYTF.

This clone occurred once. J is TRBJ2-5 and V is TRBV5-6; perhaps TRBD1 as D (5 bases). CDR3 size: 13 residues. V dropped 0 bases and J dropped 6 bases, with 9 bases sitting between them. Per germline, CDR1 SGHDT and CDR2 YYEEEE. CDR3 protein: CASSLGQGKTQYF. The CDR3 region has the DNA TGTGCCAGCAGCTTGGGGCAGGGTAAGACCCAGTACTTC.

This sequence joins TRBV7-2 and TRBJ1-6, with TRBD1 matching over 9 bases. V was clipped by 6 bases and J by 5 bases; unmatched bases: 11. Germline V CDR1 and CDR2: SGHTA, FQGNSA. The CDR3 sequence is 17 residues long. The DNA for the CDR3 is TGTGCCAGCAGACTAGGACAGGGGACGTTCGATAATTCACCCCTCCACTTT. Its protein product is CASRLGQGTFDNSPLHF.